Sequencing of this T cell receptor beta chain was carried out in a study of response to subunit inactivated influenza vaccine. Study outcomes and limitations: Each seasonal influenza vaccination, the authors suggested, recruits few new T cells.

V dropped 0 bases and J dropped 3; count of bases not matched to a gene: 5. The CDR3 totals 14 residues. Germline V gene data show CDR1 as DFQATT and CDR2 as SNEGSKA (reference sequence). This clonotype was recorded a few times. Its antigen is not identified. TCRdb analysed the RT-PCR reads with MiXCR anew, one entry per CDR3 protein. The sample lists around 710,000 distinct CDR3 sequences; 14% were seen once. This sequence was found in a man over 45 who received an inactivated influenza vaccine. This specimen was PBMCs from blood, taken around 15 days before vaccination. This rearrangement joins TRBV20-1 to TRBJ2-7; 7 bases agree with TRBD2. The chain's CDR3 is CSARDTQRDYEQYF. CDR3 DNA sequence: TGCAGTGCTAGAGATACCCAGCGGGACTACGAGCAGTACTTC.